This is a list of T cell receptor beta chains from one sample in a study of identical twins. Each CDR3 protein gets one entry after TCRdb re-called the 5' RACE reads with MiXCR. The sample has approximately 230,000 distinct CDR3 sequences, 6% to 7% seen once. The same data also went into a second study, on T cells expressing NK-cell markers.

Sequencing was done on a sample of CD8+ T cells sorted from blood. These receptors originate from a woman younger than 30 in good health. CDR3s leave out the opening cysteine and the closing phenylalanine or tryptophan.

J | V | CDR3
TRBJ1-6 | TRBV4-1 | ASSLGSGNSPLH
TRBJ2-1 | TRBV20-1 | SATAGYNEQF
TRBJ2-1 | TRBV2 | ASKGSEGRGNEQF
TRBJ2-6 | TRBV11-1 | ASSATDPSNSGANVLT
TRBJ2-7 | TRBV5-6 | ASSMGGSEQY
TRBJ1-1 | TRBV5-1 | ASSLLGGTEAF
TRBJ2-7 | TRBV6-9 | ASSYSGAGGKQY
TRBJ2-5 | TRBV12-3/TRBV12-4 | ASSFAGLAGETQY
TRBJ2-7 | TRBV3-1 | ASSQVNQFPYEQY
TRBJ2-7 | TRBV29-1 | SGTDPGFEQY
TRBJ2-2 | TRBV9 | ASTSSTGELF
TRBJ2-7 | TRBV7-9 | ASSWDRGLGEQY
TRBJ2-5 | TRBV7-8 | ASRDSQRETLY
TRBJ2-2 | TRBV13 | ASSPRLEAVGELF
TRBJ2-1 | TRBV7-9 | ASSLPLRLAGYNEQF
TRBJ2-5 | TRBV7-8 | ASSSRHGIQETQY
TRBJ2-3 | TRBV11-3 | ASRSKPGSETDTQY